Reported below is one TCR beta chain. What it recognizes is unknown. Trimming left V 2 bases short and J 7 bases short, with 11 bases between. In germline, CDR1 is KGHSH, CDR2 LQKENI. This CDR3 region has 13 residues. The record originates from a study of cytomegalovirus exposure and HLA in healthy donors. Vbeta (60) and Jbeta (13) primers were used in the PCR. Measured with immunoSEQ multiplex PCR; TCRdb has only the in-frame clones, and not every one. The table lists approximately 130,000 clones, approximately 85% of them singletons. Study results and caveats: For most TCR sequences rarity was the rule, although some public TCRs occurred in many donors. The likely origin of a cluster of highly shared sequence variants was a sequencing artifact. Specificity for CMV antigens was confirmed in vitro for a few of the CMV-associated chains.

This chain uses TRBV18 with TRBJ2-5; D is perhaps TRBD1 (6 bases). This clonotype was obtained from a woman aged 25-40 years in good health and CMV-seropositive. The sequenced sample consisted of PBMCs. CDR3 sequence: CASSPGGDRTQYF. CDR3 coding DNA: TGTGCCAGCTCACCAGGGGGCGATCGGACCCAGTACTTC.